Each of the 29 T cell receptor beta chains below was sequenced from the same sample in a study of T cell responses to AZD1222 COVID-19 vaccine. Produced via immunoSEQ multiplex PCR; TCRdb's table is partial and in-frame only. The sample has 65,000 to 85,000 clones, about 85% seen once. The starting material was peripheral blood, obtained on day 0 of AZD1222 vaccination. These TCRs come from an adult in good health.

This chain connects TRBV10-3 to TRBJ1-5; 9 positions agree with TRBD1. Germline values: CDR1 ENHRY, CDR2 SYGVKD. Trimming removed 2 bases from V and 15 bases from J; junction bases left unmatched: 8. CDR3 length: 13 residues. In DNA form, the CDR3 reads TGTGCCATCAGTGAGCCGAACGGGGACAGGGCGCATTTT. It codes for CAISEPNGDRAHF.

The V and J genes are TRBV30 and TRBJ2-3; TRBD2 might be the D (5 bases). Looked up from germline, CDR1 is GTSNPN and CDR2 is SVGIG (reference sequence). Between the trimmed V and J ends, which lost 4 bases and 3 bases, there was a span of 11 bases. The CDR3 runs to 13 residues. This CDR3 is CAWNGIRTDTQYF. In nucleotides, the CDR3 is TGTGCCTGGAACGGGATTAGGACAGATACGCAGTATTTT.

The genes are TRBV4-3 and TRBJ2-7, with 8 nucleotides matching TRBD1. This CDR3 contains 16 residues. Germline V gene lookup returns CDR1 LGHNA and CDR2 YSLEER. J was trimmed by 5 bases and V by 0 bases; bases with no gene match: 9. CDR3 nucleotide sequence: TGCGCCAGCAGCCAAGATTTGGCAGGGGGCTTGGACGAGCAGTACTTC. Amino acid sequence: CASSQDLAGGLDEQYF.

The CDR3 DNA sequence: TGTGCCACCAGCAGAGGGAGGGGGCCTAATGAAAAACTGTTTTTT. This gives the protein CATSRGRGPNEKLFF. The chain employs TRBV15 and TRBJ1-4; TRBD1 matches 7 bases. CDR3 length: 15 residues. Germline assignment: CDR1 LNHNV and CDR2 YYDKDF (reference sequence). J was trimmed by 3 bases and V by 1 base; bases with no gene match: 2.

The chain couples TRBV7-3 to TRBJ2-3, with TRBD1 matching 9 bases. This CDR3 comprises 16 residues. V lost 3 bases, J lost 3 bases, and 7 bases stayed unmatched. CDR1 is SGHTA and CDR2 is FQGTGA in the germline V gene. The chain's CDR3 is CASSFSGQGGTDTQYF. The CDR3 DNA is TGTGCCAGCAGCTTCTCGGGACAGGGCGGGACAGATACGCAGTATTTT. The whole variable domain, remainder taken from reference TRBV7-3 and TRBJ2-3, is GAGVSQTPSNKVTEKGKYVELRCDPISGHTALYWYRQSLGQGPEFLIYFQGTGAADDSGLPNDRFFAVRPEGSVSTLKIQRTERGDSAVYLCASSFSGQGGTDTQYFGPGTRLTVL.

V is TRBV6-6 and J is TRBJ1-5; 7 bases map to TRBD1. V lost 6 bases, J lost 3 bases, and 5 bases stayed unmatched. CDR1 is MNHNY and CDR2 is SVGAGI in the germline V gene (reference sequence). The CDR3 sequence is 14 residues long. CDR3: CASRRDSLNQPQHF. The DNA for the CDR3 is TGTGCCAGCAGGCGGGACAGCCTCAATCAGCCCCAGCATTTT.

Only one count was recorded for this clone. The rearrangement links TRBV19 to TRBJ2-2; no firm D call. CDR3 length: 12 residues. Trimming left V 8 bases short and J 2 bases short, with 6 bases between. Germline V gene lookup returns CDR1 LNHDA and CDR2 SQIVND (reference sequence). CDR3 region: CASAQNTGELFF. The CDR3 DNA reads as TGTGCCAGTGCACAAAACACCGGGGAGCTGTTTTTT.

This chain uses TRBV19 with TRBJ1-5, with D unresolved. The germline CDR1 and CDR2 sequences are LNHDA and SQIVND (reference sequence). The CDR3 sequence is 16 residues long. Trimming shortened V by 9 bases and J by 1 base, and 19 bases separated the two germline ends. For the CDR3, the DNA is TGTGCCAGCGCGACGCACGGACGGCCCAGCAATCAGCCCCAGCATTTT. The encoded protein is CASATHGRPSNQPQHF.

The chain carries TRBV28 and TRBJ2-5; TRBD1 or TRBD2 may be the D gene (7 bases each). V lost 5 bases, J lost 3 bases, and 13 bases lay in between. CDR1 and CDR2 (germline): MDHEN, SYDVKM. The CDR3 is made up of 14 amino acids. CDR3 region: CASSRQGGEETQYF. CDR3 sequence (DNA): TGTGCCAGCAGTCGACAGGGAGGGGAAGAGACCCAGTACTTC.

V is TRBV6-2 or TRBV6-3 and J is TRBJ1-5; D uncertain. This CDR3 contains 13 residues. The germline gives CDR1 MNHEY, CDR2 SVGEGT. V was shortened by 4 bases and J by 3 bases, with 7 bases between the two germline ends. The CDR3 DNA sequence: TGTGCCAGCAGTTTGGGCTACAATCAGCCCCAGCATTTT. It encodes CASSLGYNQPQHF.

This chain uses TRBV6-5 with TRBJ1-1; TRBD1 matches 8 bases. CDR3 size: 14 residues. CDR1 and CDR2 from the germline V gene are MNHEY and SVGAGI. Losses at the gene ends were 0 bases for V and 7 bases for J; bases not matched to a gene: 4. The DNA of the CDR3 is TGTGCCAGCAGTTACTCGTTCGACAGGGGTGAAGCTTTCTTT. Translating gives CASSYSFDRGEAFF.

The CDR3 nucleotides read TGTGCCAGCAGTTTGGGGACAGGGACTAACTATGGCTACACCTTC. Translation: CASSLGTGTNYGYTF. This chain links TRBV27 with TRBJ1-2; 9 nucleotides match TRBD1. The germline V gene has CDR1 MNHEY and CDR2 SMNVEV (reference sequence). The J segment lost 0 bases and the V segment lost 3 bases, leaving 2 bases of the junction unmatched. This CDR3 region has 15 residues.

This sequence joins TRBV6-2 or TRBV6-3 and TRBJ2-1; 12 bases are shared with TRBD2. The CDR3 has 17 amino acids. The V and J ends lost 0 bases and 6 bases, in that order; junction bases with no gene match: 6. Germline CDR1 and CDR2: MNHEY and SVGEGT. This CDR3 reads CASSYSITSGGINEQFF. The CDR3 DNA sequence: TGTGCCAGCAGTTACTCAATAACTAGCGGGGGGATCAATGAGCAGTTCTTC.

This chain links TRBV30 with TRBJ1-1; 7 bases are a match to TRBD1. Germline CDR1 GTSNPN, CDR2 SVGIG (reference sequence). The CDR3 totals 15 residues. With 4 bases clipped from V and 2 bases from J, the junction kept 10 bases outside the gene matches. This CDR3 reads CAWILKGAANTEAFF. CDR3 bases: TGTGCCTGGATACTGAAGGGGGCGGCCAACACTGAAGCTTTCTTT. Based on the CDR3 plus reference TRBV30 and TRBJ1-1, the full variable domain is SQTIHQWPATLVQPVGSPLSLECTVEGTSNPNLYWYRQAAGRGLQLLFYSVGIGQISSEVPQNLSASRPQDRQFILSSKKLLLSDSGFYLCAWILKGAANTEAFFGQGTRLTVV.

In this sample, this clone turned up a few times. The chain carries TRBV27 and TRBJ2-6, with D possibly being TRBD1 (5 bases). This CDR3 spans 16 amino acids. V lost 6 bases, J lost 0 bases, and 12 bases lay in between. Germline CDR1 reads MNHEY; CDR2 reads SMNVEV (reference sequence). The CDR3: CASRMQGHSGANVLTF. The CDR3 coding sequence is TGTGCCAGCAGAATGCAGGGCCACTCTGGGGCCAACGTCCTGACTTTC.

The chain links TRBV6-5 to TRBJ1-3, with TRBD1 matching over 7 bases. The CDR3 is 14 amino acids. The junction had 6 bases not matched to a gene; V was cut back by 8 bases and J by 2 bases. Per the germline V gene, CDR1 is MNHEY and CDR2 is SVGAGI. CDR3 in amino acids: CASGKGTAGNTIYF. Written as DNA, the CDR3 is TGTGCCAGCGGGAAAGGGACAGCTGGAAACACCATATATTTT.

This clone came up a few times. The chain uses TRBV7-2 and TRBJ1-2; no clear D gene. The germline V and J ends were trimmed by 4 bases and 4 bases, with 10 bases remaining between them. Looked up from germline, CDR1 is SGHTA and CDR2 is FQGNSA. The CDR3 sequence is 13 residues long. This chain's CDR3 is CASSYGRIYGYTF. CDR3 DNA: TGTGCCAGCAGCTATGGACGGATCTATGGCTACACCTTC.

The V gene is TRBV19, the J gene TRBJ1-6; D is possibly TRBD1 (6 bases). Trimming took 0 bases from V and 14 from J, leaving 20 bases between them. Germline V gene sequence: CDR1 LNHDA, CDR2 SQIVND (reference sequence). The length of the CDR3 is 16 residues. The CDR3 DNA follows: TGTGCCAGTAGTATAGATTGGGGGACAAGCGGGAGGACCCTCCACTTT. The encoded protein is CASSIDWGTSGRTLHF. The full variable domain, with the rest looked up from reference TRBV19 and TRBJ1-6, is DGGITQSPKYLFRKEGQNVTLSCEQNLNHDAMYWYRQDPGQGLRLIYYSQIVNDFQKGDIAEGYSVSREKKESFPLTVTSAQKNPTAFYLCASSIDWGTSGRTLHFGNGTRLTVT.

The chain combines TRBV3-1 (or the pseudogene TRBV3-2) with TRBJ1-1, with D hard to call. Germline CDR1 LGHDT, CDR2 YNNKEL (reference sequence). CDR3 length equals 15 residues. Trimming took off 1 base at V and 2 bases at J, with 11 bases between the two ends. The CDR3 nucleotides read TGTGCCAGCAGCCAAGCGTTGAAGGGTAACACTGAAGCTTTCTTT. Translated, it gives CASSQALKGNTEAFF.

The rearrangement joins TRBV7-9 to TRBJ1-3, with D maybe TRBD1 (6 bases). The CDR3 loop spans 15 amino acids. Germline V gene data show CDR1 as SEHNR and CDR2 as FQNEAQ (reference sequence). V lost 3 bases and J 0 bases, leaving 9 bases between the germline ends. CDR3 sequence (DNA): TGTGCCAGCAGCTTGGGGGCCAGCTCTGGAAACACCATATATTTT. The encoded protein is CASSLGASSGNTIYF.

This rearrangement joins TRBV7-8 to TRBJ2-1; the D gene is possibly TRBD2 (7 bases). The germline V and J ends were trimmed by 5 bases and 0 bases, with 14 bases remaining between them. Germline CDR1 reads SGHVS; CDR2 reads FQNEAQ. CDR3 size: 16 residues. The CDR3 DNA is TGTGCCAGCAGCCGAGGGGGGGGAAGCTCCTACAATGAGCAGTTCTTC. Translating gives CASSRGGGSSYNEQFF.

V and J are TRBV18 and TRBJ1-6; weak D call: TRBD1 (6 bases). This CDR3 spans 14 amino acids. V lost 0 bases and J lost 9, with 9 bases in between. Germline CDR1 reads KGHSH; CDR2 reads LQKENI. The DNA of the CDR3 is TGTGCCAGCTCACCACCTGGGGGCCGTTCACCCCTCCACTTT. As protein: CASSPPGGRSPLHF.

The chain carries TRBV12-3 or TRBV12-4 and TRBJ1-4; 7 nucleotides match TRBD1. Trimming took 2 bases from V and 10 from J; bases not matched to a gene: 4. The CDR3 totals 13 residues. CDR3 nucleotide sequence: TGTGCCAGCAGTTTACAGGGGGGCGGAAAACTGTTTTTT. Its protein is CASSLQGGGKLFF.

The chain recombines TRBV30 with TRBJ1-4, with D unresolved. The germline V gene has CDR1 GTSNPN and CDR2 SVGIG (reference sequence). The CDR3 is 13 amino acids. Trimming removed 0 bases from V and 6 bases from J, with 8 bases in between. The chain's CDR3 is CAWSVASHEKLFF. CDR3 sequence (DNA): TGTGCCTGGAGTGTAGCCTCCCATGAAAAACTGTTTTTT.

The J gene is TRBJ2-5, the V gene TRBV4-1; 7 nucleotides line up with TRBD1. Trimming at V came to 4 bases and at J to 3 bases, leaving 8 bases not matched to a gene. The CDR3 contains 15 residues. In germline, CDR1 is MGHRA, CDR2 YSYEKL. The CDR3 region has the DNA TGCGCCAGCAGCCTTCAGGGGGTACTTGAAGAGACCCAGTACTTC. It codes for CASSLQGVLEETQYF.

This chain joins TRBV28 and TRBJ2-5; 9 bases map to TRBD1. This CDR3 spans 16 amino acids. Germline lookup yields CDR1 MDHEN and CDR2 SYDVKM. J was trimmed by 5 bases and V by 5 bases; bases with no gene match: 12. The CDR3 sequence is CASSLGTGRLGETQYF. The CDR3 nucleotides are TGTGCCAGCAGTCTGGGGACAGGGCGGCTGGGTGAGACCCAGTACTTC.

This clone came up a few times. The chain recombines TRBV18 with TRBJ2-2; 10 bases agree with TRBD1. The trim removed 6 bases at V and 6 bases at J, leaving 7 bases unmatched. This CDR3 is built from 15 residues. CDR1 KGHSH and CDR2 LQKENI come from the germline V gene. DNA for the CDR3: TGTGCCAGCTCGCCCCAGGGACAGGGGCCCGGGGAGCTGTTTTTT. The encoded protein is CASSPQGQGPGELFF.

This clone has a handful of counts. The chain links TRBV10-3 to TRBJ1-5, with D perhaps matching TRBD1 (5 bases). Germline V gives CDR1 ENHRY, CDR2 SYGVKD. The CDR3 length is 13 residues. V dropped 6 bases and J dropped 6 bases, with 12 bases sitting between them. The DNA of the CDR3 is TGTGCCATCAGGGATTCTAGGGGTCAGCCCCAGCATTTT. Its protein is CAIRDSRGQPQHF.

This chain connects TRBV7-3 to TRBJ2-1, with 9 bases fitting TRBD2. The V gene's germline CDR1 is SGHTA and CDR2 FQGTGA. The V gene end was trimmed by 5 bases and the J gene end by 10 bases; junction bases not matched to a gene: 18. There are 17 residues in the CDR3. The CDR3 is CASSRSRSGLAGNEQFF. For the CDR3, the DNA is TGTGCCAGCAGCCGAAGCCGATCGGGACTAGCCGGGAACGAGCAGTTCTTC.